This T cell receptor beta chain comes out of a study of blood T cells in healthy people across ages. Regarding the study as a whole: With age, beta diversity per million T cells declined roughly linearly, significantly by about 37. Because sorting was not performed, PBMCs prevented conclusive naive versus antigen-experienced comparison.

This clonotype was seen repeatedly, ten times or more. Antigen: not known. Together with a sample-barcoded 5' primer, a J-beta primer mix was included in a second PCR lasting roughly 6 to 12 cycles. TCRdb called the 5' RACE reads again in MiXCR, with one record for every CDR3 protein. The data contain about 930,000 distinct CDR3 sequences, 25% to 30% of them singletons. There are 12 residues in the CDR3. Germline CDR1 reads SQVTM; CDR2 reads ANQGSEA. V lost 5 bases, J lost 5 bases, and 12 bases lay in between. This sample was also put to use in a study of T cells of mothers and their children.

The sequenced sample consisted of blood. The rearrangement links TRBV29-1 to TRBJ2-5, with unresolved D. This TCR was sampled from a woman between 40 and 50 years old in good health. The CDR3 DNA follows: TGCAGCGTTAAAACGGGCCGGGAGACCCAGTACTTC. Its translation: CSVKTGRETQYF.